The 4 T cell receptor beta chains below all came from one sample that was sequenced in a study of T-cell memory formation after mild COVID-19. In TCRdb, the 5' RACE reads were re-called with MiXCR into one record per CDR3 protein. The sample consists of 200,000 to 300,000 distinct CDR3 sequences, 8% to 9.5% of them appearing once. Sequenced: PBMCs or a T cell subset sorted from them (not recorded which). The receptors derive from a man between 18 and 29 years old who had mild COVID-19 (a few samples of this study predate the infection). Cell type and time point are not known.

This clonotype was picked up many times. The rearrangement uses TRBV7-2 and TRBJ2-3; 9 positions agree with TRBD2. Trimming removed 6 bases from V and 2 bases from J; junction bases left unmatched: 9. The CDR3 spans 16 residues. The germline V gene encodes CDR1 SGHTA and CDR2 FQGNSA. The CDR3 is CASSLYSGGITDTQYF. CDR3 coding DNA: TGTGCCAGCAGTCTCTATAGCGGGGGAATCACAGATACGCAGTATTTT.

CDR3 sequence reads: CASSSRTGGYTEAFF. The CDR3 DNA is TGTGCCAGTAGTTCCAGGACAGGGGGGTACACTGAAGCTTTCTTT. The chain is built from TRBV19 and TRBJ1-1, with TRBD1 identical over 10 bases. Per the germline V gene, CDR1 is LNHDA and CDR2 is SQIVND (reference sequence). J lost 3 bases, V lost 5 bases, and 6 bases had no gene match. The length of the CDR3 is 15 residues.

The chain employs TRBV7-7 and TRBJ2-5; 7 nucleotides agree with TRBD1. Germline V lookup: CDR1 SSHAT, CDR2 FNYEAQ (reference sequence). This CDR3 is 15 amino acids long. Trimming cost V 5 bases and J 10 bases; bases outside gene matches: 16. In nucleotides, the CDR3 is TGTGCCAGCAGCCGAGACAGGGCCCCTCAAAGCGGCCAGTACTTC. Its translation: CASSRDRAPQSGQYF. The entire variable domain, with the rest obtained from reference TRBV7-7 and TRBJ2-5, is as follows: GAGVSQSPRYKVTKRGQDVTLRCDPISSHATLYWYQQALGQGPEFLTYFNYEAQPDKSGLPSDRFSAERPEGSISTLTIQRTEQRDSAMYRCASSRDRAPQSGQYFGPGTRLLVL.

This clonotype turned up a few times. The V and J genes are TRBV27 and TRBJ1-1, with D perhaps matching TRBD1 (5 bases). Looked up from germline, CDR1 is MNHEY and CDR2 is SMNVEV (reference sequence). Trimming took off 6 bases at V and 4 bases at J, with 15 bases between the two ends. This CDR3 is 14 amino acids long. CDR3 sequence (DNA): TGTGCCAGCAGCCCCGGAGGGGTGCGCACTGAAGCTTTCTTT. This gives the protein CASSPGGVRTEAFF.